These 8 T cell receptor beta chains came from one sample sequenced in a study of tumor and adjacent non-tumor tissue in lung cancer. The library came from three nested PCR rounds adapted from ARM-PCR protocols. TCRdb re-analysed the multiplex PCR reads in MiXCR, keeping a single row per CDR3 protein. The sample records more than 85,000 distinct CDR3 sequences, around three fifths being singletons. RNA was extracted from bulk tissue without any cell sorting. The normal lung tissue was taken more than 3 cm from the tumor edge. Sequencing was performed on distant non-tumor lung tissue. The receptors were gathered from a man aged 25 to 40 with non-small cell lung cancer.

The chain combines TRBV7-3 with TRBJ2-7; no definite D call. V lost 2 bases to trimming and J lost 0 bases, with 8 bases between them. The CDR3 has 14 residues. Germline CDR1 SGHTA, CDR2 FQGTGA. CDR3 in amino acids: CASSLGVGSYEQYV. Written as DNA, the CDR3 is TGTGCCAGCAGCTTAGGAGTGGGCTCCTACGAGCAGTACGTC.

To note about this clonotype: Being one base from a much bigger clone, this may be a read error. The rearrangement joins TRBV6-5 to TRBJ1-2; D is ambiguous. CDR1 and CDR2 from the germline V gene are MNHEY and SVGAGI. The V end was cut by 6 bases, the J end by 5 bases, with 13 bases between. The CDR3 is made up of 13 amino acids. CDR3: CASSLSSEYGYTF. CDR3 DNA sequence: TGTGCCAGCAGCTTATCATCGGAGTATGGCTACACCTTC.

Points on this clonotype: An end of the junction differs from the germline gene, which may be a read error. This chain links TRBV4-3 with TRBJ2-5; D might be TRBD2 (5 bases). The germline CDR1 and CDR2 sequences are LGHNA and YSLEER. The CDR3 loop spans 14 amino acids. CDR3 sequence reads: CARSRVPGQETQYF. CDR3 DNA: TGCGCCAGAAGCCGAGTCCCGGGACAAGAGACCCAGTACTTC.

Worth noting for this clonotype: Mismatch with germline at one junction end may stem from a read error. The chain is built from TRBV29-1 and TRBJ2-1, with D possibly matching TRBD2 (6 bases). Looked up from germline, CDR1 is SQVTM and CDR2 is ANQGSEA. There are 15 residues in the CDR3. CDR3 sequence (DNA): TGCAGCATTGAAGTGCCGGCGGGGTCCTGCAATGAGCAGGTCTTC. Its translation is CSIEVPAGSCNEQVF.

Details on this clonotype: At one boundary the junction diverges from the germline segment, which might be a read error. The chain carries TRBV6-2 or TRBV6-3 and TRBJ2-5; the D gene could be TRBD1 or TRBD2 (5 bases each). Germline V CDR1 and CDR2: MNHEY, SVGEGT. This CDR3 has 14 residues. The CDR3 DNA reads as TGTGCCAGCAGTTACGGGGGAAAGCAAGAGACCCAGTGCTTC. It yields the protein CASSYGGKQETQCF.

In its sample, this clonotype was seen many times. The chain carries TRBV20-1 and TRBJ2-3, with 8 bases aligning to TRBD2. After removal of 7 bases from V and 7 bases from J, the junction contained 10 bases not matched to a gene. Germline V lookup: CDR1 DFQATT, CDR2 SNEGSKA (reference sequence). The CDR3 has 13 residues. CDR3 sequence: CSVTAGAVNTQYF. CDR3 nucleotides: TGCAGTGTTACAGCGGGAGCAGTTAATACGCAGTATTTT.

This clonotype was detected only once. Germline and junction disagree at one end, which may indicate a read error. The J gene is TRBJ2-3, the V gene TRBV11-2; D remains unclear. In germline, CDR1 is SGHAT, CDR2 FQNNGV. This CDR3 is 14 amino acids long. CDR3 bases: TGTGCCAGCAACATAGGGTCTTACACAGATATGCAGTATTTT. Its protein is CASNIGSYTDMQYF.

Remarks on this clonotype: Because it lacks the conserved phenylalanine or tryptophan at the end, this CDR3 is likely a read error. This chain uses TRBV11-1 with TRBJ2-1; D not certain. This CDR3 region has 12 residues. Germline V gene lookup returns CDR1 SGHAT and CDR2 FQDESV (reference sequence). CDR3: CSSSLETNEQFL. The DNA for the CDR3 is TGTTCCAGCAGTTTAGAGACCAATGAGCAGTTCTTA.